The 21 T cell receptor beta chains reported below all come from one sample, sequenced in a study of OX40 agonist ivuxolimab in advanced cancers. The data were produced by immunoSEQ multiplex PCR, yet TCRdb's version contains in-frame clones alone and is incomplete. The table includes about 69,000 clones, 75% to 90% detected once. The input for sequencing was CD4+ or CD8+ T cells sorted from blood, taken in a trial of the OX40 agonist ivuxolimab. The receptors shown here come from an adult with an advanced solid tumor such as melanoma, head and neck, liver or kidney cancer.

This rearrangement joins TRBV25-1 to TRBJ2-1, with D perhaps TRBD1 or TRBD2 (6 bases each). The germline gives CDR1 MGHDK, CDR2 SYGVNS. This CDR3 contains 13 residues. V was clipped by 6 bases and J by 8 bases, with 14 bases between them. The CDR3 loop reads CASRGSGEDEQFF. The CDR3 nucleotides read TGTGCCAGCAGAGGTTCAGGGGAGGATGAGCAGTTCTTC.

The genes are TRBV18 and TRBJ2-1; weak D call: TRBD2 (5 bases). CDR1 and CDR2 from the germline V gene are KGHSH and LQKENI. V was pared by 6 bases and J by 12 bases, with 18 bases between. The length of the CDR3 is 13 residues. In nucleotides, the CDR3 is TGTGCCAGCTCGGTCCGACGGACTCCAGGGCAGTTCTTC. It encodes CASSVRRTPGQFF.

The chain joins TRBV6-1 to TRBJ1-4; 9 bases match TRBD1. Germline V gene sequence: CDR1 MNHNS, CDR2 SASEGT. V lost 6 bases, J lost 10 bases, and 9 bases stayed unmatched. The CDR3 is 14 amino acids. CDR3 nucleotide sequence: TGTGCCAGCAGGGAAACCGGGACAGGGAGAAAACTGTTTTTT. Translating it yields CASRETGTGRKLFF.

This sequence joins TRBV28 and TRBJ2-5, with 7 bases lining up with TRBD1. Trimming removed 6 bases from V and 3 bases from J; junction bases left unmatched: 4. Germline lookup yields CDR1 MDHEN and CDR2 SYDVKM. The CDR3 extends over 13 amino acids. CDR3 nucleotides: TGTGCCAGCAGCACAGACAGGGAAGAGACCCAGTACTTC. This gives the protein CASSTDREETQYF. Combining the CDR3 with reference TRBV28 and TRBJ2-5 gives the whole variable domain DVKVTQSSRYLVKRTGEKVFLECVQDMDHENMFWYRQDPGLGLRLIYFSYDVKMKEKGDIPEGYSVSREKKERFSLILESASTNQTSMYLCASSTDREETQYFGPGTRLLVL.

The chain couples TRBV28 to TRBJ1-5, with 9 bases lining up with TRBD1. Trimming took 0 bases from V and 6 from J; bases not matched to a gene: 6. CDR3 length equals 16 residues. Germline CDR1 MDHEN, CDR2 SYDVKM. This CDR3 is CASSLWTGGSGQPQHF. The DNA for the CDR3 is TGTGCCAGCAGTTTATGGACAGGGGGAAGCGGTCAGCCCCAGCATTTT.

The rearrangement joins TRBV28 to TRBJ1-1; no reliable D call. CDR1 MDHEN and CDR2 SYDVKM come from the germline V gene. V was shortened by 6 bases and J by 1 base, with 12 bases between the two germline ends. The CDR3 sequence is 14 residues long. CDR3 sequence reads: CASRPGSPNTEAFF. The CDR3, as DNA: TGTGCCAGCAGGCCCGGAAGTCCGAACACTGAAGCTTTCTTT.

This clone is a singleton in its sample. V usage is TRBV10-3 and J usage is TRBJ1-1; D unresolved. The CDR3 loop spans 12 amino acids. With 0 bases removed from V and 11 bases from J, the gap between germline ends came to 10 bases. Germline V gives CDR1 ENHRY, CDR2 SYGVKD. The CDR3 spells CAISESRMHAFF. CDR3 nucleotides: TGTGCCATCAGTGAGTCTAGGATGCATGCTTTCTTT.

This rearrangement joins TRBV6-5 to TRBJ2-7; tentative D call: TRBD1 (5 bases). Germline V gene data show CDR1 as MNHEY and CDR2 as SVGAGI. The CDR3 loop spans 13 amino acids. V lost 6 bases, J lost 6 bases, and 15 bases lay in between. The CDR3 bases are TGTGCCAGCAGATCAGAACTAACAGGCGAGCAGTACTTC. It yields the protein CASRSELTGEQYF.

The chain combines TRBV27 with TRBJ1-4, with 10 bases lining up with TRBD1. The CDR3 contains 15 residues. Trimming cost V 6 bases and J 2 bases; bases outside gene matches: 3. CDR1 MNHEY and CDR2 SMNVEV come from the germline V gene (reference sequence). CDR3 protein: CASSRQGATNEKLFF. The DNA for the CDR3 is TGTGCCAGCAGCCGACAGGGGGCGACTAATGAAAAACTGTTTTTT.

This chain uses TRBV28 with TRBJ2-1; D not certain. Germline assignment: CDR1 MDHEN and CDR2 SYDVKM. V was shortened by 8 bases and J by 5 bases, with 10 bases between the two germline ends. The CDR3 is made up of 12 amino acids. The CDR3 spells CASETLDNEQFF. The DNA for the CDR3 is TGTGCCAGCGAGACACTTGACAATGAGCAGTTCTTC.

This rearrangement joins TRBV10-3 to TRBJ2-7; tentative D call: TRBD1 (6 bases). CDR3 length: 14 residues. In germline, CDR1 is ENHRY, CDR2 SYGVKD. V shed 5 bases and J shed 0 bases, with 11 bases lying between them. The CDR3 region has the DNA TGTGCCATCAGTACCCGGGACACCTCCTACGAGCAGTACTTC. Translated: CAISTRDTSYEQYF.

The V call is TRBV18, the J call TRBJ2-5; TRBD2 aligns across 8 bases. Trimming took 4 bases from V and 5 from J; bases not matched to a gene: 9. Germline V gene lookup returns CDR1 KGHSH and CDR2 LQKENI. The CDR3 loop spans 15 amino acids. CDR3 amino acids: CASSLSGSPTETQYF. In nucleotides, the CDR3 is TGTGCCAGCTCACTAAGCGGGAGCCCCACGGAGACCCAGTACTTC.

The J gene is TRBJ1-5, the V gene TRBV6-5; TRBD1 matches 9 bases. The CDR3 is 15 residues long. V dropped 5 bases and J dropped 7; count of bases not matched to a gene: 9. The germline CDR1 and CDR2 sequences are MNHEY and SVGAGI. The CDR3 loop reads CASSLGQGIQQPQHF. The CDR3 coding sequence is TGTGCCAGCAGTCTCGGACAGGGGATTCAGCAGCCCCAGCATTTT.

The rearrangement links TRBV10-1 to TRBJ2-1; TRBD2 matches 8 bases. CDR1 and CDR2 (germline): WNHNN, SYGVQD (reference sequence). V shed 6 bases, J shed 1 base, and the junction held 2 bases outside the gene matches. The CDR3 is made up of 14 amino acids. The DNA of the CDR3 is TGCGCCAGCAGCTCGGGAGGGTCCTACAATGAGCAGTTCTTC. This sequence encodes CASSSGGSYNEQFF.

V usage is TRBV13 and J usage is TRBJ2-3; the D gene is possibly TRBD2 (6 bases). CDR1 is PRHDT and CDR2 is FYEKMQ in the germline V gene (reference sequence). The V end was cut by 5 bases, the J end by 6 bases, with 15 bases between. CDR3 length equals 14 residues. The CDR3 nucleotides are TGTGCCAGCAGCCCGGGACTGGGAGCGGATACGCAGTATTTT. The encoded protein is CASSPGLGADTQYF. Combining the CDR3 with reference TRBV13 and TRBJ2-3 gives the whole variable domain AAGVIQSPRHLIKEKRETATLKCYPIPRHDTVYWYQQGPGQDPQFLISFYEKMQSDKGSIPDRFSAQQFSDYHSELNMSSLELGDSALYFCASSPGLGADTQYFGPGTRLTVL.

The rearrangement links TRBV9 to TRBJ2-1; unclear D gene. The V gene lost 4 bases and the J gene lost 8 bases, with 13 bases spanning the gap. Germline CDR1 SGDLS, CDR2 YYNGEE. This CDR3 is 13 amino acids long. Here the CDR3 DNA reads TGTGCCAGCAGCCTAGGTTCTTTCGATGAGCAGTTCTTC. As protein: CASSLGSFDEQFF.

This sequence joins TRBV7-6 and TRBJ2-3; D gene ambiguous. The V gene's germline CDR1 is SGHVS and CDR2 FNYEAQ. V shed 1 base and J shed 4 bases, with 3 bases lying between them. The CDR3 length is 12 residues. CDR3 protein: CASSLVADTQYF. For the CDR3, the DNA is TGTGCCAGCAGCTTAGTAGCAGATACGCAGTATTTT.

Notes on this clone: One end of the junction varies from germline; a read error may be responsible. This sample also contains other DNA sequences that code for the same CDR3. This chain links TRBV6-5 with TRBJ2-7; 9 nucleotides match TRBD1. CDR3 size: 12 residues. Germline V CDR1 and CDR2: MNHEY, SVGAGI. CDR3 amino acids: CASKIPGQGYHF. As DNA, the CDR3 is TGTGCCAGCAAAATACCGGGACAGGGCTATCACTTC.

The chain links TRBV18 to TRBJ2-1, with TRBD1 matching over 8 bases. The V segment lost 0 bases and the J segment 4 bases; nucleotides outside the gene matches: 2. CDR1 is KGHSH, CDR2 LQKENI, per germline. The CDR3 loop spans 15 amino acids. The CDR3: CASSPPTGEYNEQFF. The CDR3 nucleotides read TGTGCCAGCTCACCACCGACAGGGGAATACAATGAGCAGTTCTTC.

The V and J genes are TRBV5-1 and TRBJ2-2, with 8 bases aligning to TRBD2. V lost 3 bases to trimming and J lost 6 bases; unmatched junction nucleotides: 13. CDR3 size: 17 residues. Looked up from germline, CDR1 is SGHRS and CDR2 is YFSETQ. The CDR3 nucleotides read TGCGCCAGCAGCTCTGGGGCCTTCGGGAGGGCGGCCGGGGAGCTGTTTTTT. Protein sequence: CASSSGAFGRAAGELFF.

V is TRBV5-6 and J is TRBJ2-2; 8 bases are a match to TRBD1. The germline gives CDR1 SGHDT, CDR2 YYEEEE. This CDR3 is 17 amino acids long. Germline trimming cut 5 bases from V and 1 base from J; bases unmatched to any gene: 10. In DNA form, the CDR3 reads TGTGCCAGCAGTAGAAGGAGGACAGGGTTGAACACCGGGGAGCTGTTTTTT. Amino acid sequence: CASSRRRTGLNTGELFF.